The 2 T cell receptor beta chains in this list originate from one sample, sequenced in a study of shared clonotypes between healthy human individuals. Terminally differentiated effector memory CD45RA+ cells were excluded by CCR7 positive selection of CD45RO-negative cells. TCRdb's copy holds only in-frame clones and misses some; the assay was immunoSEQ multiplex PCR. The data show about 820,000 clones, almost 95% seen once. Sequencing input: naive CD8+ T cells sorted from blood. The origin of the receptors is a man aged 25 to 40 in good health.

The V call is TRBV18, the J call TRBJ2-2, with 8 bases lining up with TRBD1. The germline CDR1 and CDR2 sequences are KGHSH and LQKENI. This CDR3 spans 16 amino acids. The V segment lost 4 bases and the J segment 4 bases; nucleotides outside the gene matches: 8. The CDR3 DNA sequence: TGTGCCAGCTCACGTGCGGACAGGGAGAGCACCGGGGAGCTGTTTTTT. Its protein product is CASSRADRESTGELFF.

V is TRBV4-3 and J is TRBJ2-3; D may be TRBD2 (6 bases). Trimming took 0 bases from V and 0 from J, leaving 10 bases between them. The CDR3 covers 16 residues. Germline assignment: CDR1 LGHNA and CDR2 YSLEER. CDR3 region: CASSQEGLASTDTQYF. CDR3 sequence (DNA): TGCGCCAGCAGCCAAGAAGGTCTAGCGAGCACAGATACGCAGTATTTT.